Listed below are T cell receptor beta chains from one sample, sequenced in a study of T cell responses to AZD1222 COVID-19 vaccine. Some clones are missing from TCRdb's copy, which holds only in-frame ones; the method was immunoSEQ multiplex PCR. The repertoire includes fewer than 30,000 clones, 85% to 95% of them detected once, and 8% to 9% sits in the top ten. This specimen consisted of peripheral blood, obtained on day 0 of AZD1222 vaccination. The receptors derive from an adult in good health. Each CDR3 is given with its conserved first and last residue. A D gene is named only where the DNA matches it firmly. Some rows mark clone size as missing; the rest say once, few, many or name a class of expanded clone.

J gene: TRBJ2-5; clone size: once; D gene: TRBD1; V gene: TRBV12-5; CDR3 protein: CASGTGDEETQYF; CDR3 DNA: TGTGCTAGTGGTACAGGGGACGAAGAGACCCAGTACTTC
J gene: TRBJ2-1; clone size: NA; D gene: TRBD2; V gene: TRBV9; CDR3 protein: CASSFRLAGGTNEQFF; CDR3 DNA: TGTGCCAGCAGCTTCCGTCTAGCGGGAGGGACCAATGAGCAGTTCTTC
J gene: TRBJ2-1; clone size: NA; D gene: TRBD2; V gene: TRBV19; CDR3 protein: CASSPLAGGMNEQFF; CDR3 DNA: TGTGCCAGTAGTCCGTTAGCGGGGGGGATGAATGAGCAGTTCTTC
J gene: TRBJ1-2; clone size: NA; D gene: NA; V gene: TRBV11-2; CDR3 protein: CASSLDRQGLVYGYTF; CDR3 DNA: TGTGCCAGCAGCTTAGATCGGCAGGGACTTGTCTATGGCTACACCTTC
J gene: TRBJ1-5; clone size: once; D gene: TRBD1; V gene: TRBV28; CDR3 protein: CASSLRDRAIQPQHF; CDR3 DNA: TGTGCCAGCAGTCTACGGGACAGGGCAATACAGCCCCAGCATTTT
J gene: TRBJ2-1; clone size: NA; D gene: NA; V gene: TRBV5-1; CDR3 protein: CASRDGVQYENEQFF; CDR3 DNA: TGCGCCAGCAGGGACGGGGTACAGTACGAGAATGAGCAGTTCTTC
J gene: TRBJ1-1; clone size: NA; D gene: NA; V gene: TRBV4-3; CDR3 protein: CASSQVEDGEAFF; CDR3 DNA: TGCGCCAGCAGCCAAGTAGAGGACGGTGAAGCTTTCTTT
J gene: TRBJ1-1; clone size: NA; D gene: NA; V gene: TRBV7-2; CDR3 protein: CASSFPIPEAFF; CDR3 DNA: TGTGCCAGCAGCTTTCCCATCCCTGAAGCTTTCTTT
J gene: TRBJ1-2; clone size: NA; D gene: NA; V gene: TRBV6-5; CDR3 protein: CASSPRQANGHGYTF; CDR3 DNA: TGTGCCAGCAGCCCCCGACAGGCTAATGGGCATGGCTACACCTTC
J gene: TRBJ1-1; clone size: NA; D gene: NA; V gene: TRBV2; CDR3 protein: CARRLGRNTEAFF; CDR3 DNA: TGTGCCAGAAGATTGGGGAGAAACACTGAAGCTTTCTTT
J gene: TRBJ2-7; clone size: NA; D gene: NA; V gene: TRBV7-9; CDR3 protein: CASSLSRERQSYEQYF; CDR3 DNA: TGTGCCAGCAGCTTAAGTAGAGAGAGGCAGTCCTACGAGCAGTACTTC
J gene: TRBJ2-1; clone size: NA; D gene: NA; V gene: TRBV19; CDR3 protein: CASTGNPYNEQFF; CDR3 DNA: TGTGCCAGTACAGGGAATCCCTACAATGAGCAGTTCTTC
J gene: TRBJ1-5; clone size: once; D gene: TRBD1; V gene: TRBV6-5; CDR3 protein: CASSTTGLQPQHF; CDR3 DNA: TGTGCCAGCAGTACGACAGGGCTTCAGCCCCAGCATTTT
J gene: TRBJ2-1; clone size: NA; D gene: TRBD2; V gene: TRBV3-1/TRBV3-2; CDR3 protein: CASKSSSRGDEQFF; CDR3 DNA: TGTGCCAGCAAAAGCTCTAGCCGGGGGGATGAGCAGTTCTTC
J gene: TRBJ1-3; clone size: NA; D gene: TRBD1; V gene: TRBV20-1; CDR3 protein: CSASPGQSSGNTIYF; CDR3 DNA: TGCAGTGCTAGTCCGGGACAGAGCTCTGGAAACACCATATATTTT
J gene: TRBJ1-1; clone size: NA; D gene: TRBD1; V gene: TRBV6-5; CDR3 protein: CASNLDRGRTEAFF; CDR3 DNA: TGTGCCAGCAACCTGGACAGGGGGCGTACTGAAGCTTTCTTT
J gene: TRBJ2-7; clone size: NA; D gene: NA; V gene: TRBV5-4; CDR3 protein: CASSWGAGGKSSYEQYF; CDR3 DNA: TGTGCCAGCAGCTGGGGGGCCGGCGGGAAGAGCTCCTACGAGCAGTACTTC
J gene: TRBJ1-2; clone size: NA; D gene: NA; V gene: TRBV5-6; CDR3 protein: CASSFGTSSYGYTF; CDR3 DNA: TGTGCCAGCAGCTTCGGGACATCTTCCTATGGCTACACCTTC
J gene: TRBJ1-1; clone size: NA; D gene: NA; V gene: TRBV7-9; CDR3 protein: CASSYYDRQEAFF; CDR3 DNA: TGTGCCAGCAGCTATTACGACCGACAGGAAGCTTTCTTT
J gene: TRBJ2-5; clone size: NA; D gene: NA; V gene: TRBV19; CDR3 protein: CASSIDLGGRETQYF; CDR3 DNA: TGTGCCAGTAGTATAGATCTTGGGGGGCGGGAGACCCAGTACTTC
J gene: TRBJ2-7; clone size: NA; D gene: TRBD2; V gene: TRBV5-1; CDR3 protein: CASSFGTRSGEQYF; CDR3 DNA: TGCGCCAGCAGCTTCGGGACTAGGAGCGGCGAGCAGTACTTC
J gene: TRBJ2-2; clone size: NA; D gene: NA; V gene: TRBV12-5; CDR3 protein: CASGLHDRGVGELFF; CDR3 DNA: TGTGCTAGTGGTTTGCATGACAGAGGCGTCGGGGAGCTGTTTTTT
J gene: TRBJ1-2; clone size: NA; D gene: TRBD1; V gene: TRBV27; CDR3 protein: CASSSQLGGTGDGYTF; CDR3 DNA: TGTGCCAGCAGTTCCCAACTAGGCGGGACAGGGGATGGCTACACCTTC
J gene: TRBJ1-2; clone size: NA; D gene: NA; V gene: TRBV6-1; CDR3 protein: CASSEALSTSGGYTF; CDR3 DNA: TGTGCCAGCAGTGAAGCGCTCTCGACGTCGGGGGGCTACACCTTC
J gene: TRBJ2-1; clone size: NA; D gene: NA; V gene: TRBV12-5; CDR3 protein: CASGPRMGGRGNEQFF; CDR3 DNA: TGTGCTAGTGGTCCACGGATGGGGGGTAGGGGCAATGAGCAGTTCTTC